These 3 T cell receptor beta chains came from one sample sequenced in a study of T cell repertoires and Cas9 in healthy adults. Assay used: immunoSEQ multiplex PCR; TCRdb lists only in-frame clones, some missing. The profile shows about 22,000 clones, about 90% of them singletons. The sample taken for sequencing was CD4+ effector T cells (CD127+, CD25-, CD137-, CD154-) from PBMCs; culture status not recorded. The source of these receptors is a human donor in good health.

The chain joins TRBV5-1 to TRBJ1-2; the D gene is possibly TRBD1 (6 bases). This CDR3 is built from 14 residues. Germline CDR1 reads SGHRS; CDR2 reads YFSETQ. Trimming removed 2 bases from V and 6 bases from J, with 14 bases in between. The CDR3 reads CASSFSQGRDGYTF. CDR3 DNA sequence: TGCGCCAGCAGCTTCTCCCAGGGGAGGGATGGCTACACCTTC.

This clone appeared a single time. V usage is TRBV15 and J usage is TRBJ2-1; D is uncertain. Germline CDR1 reads LNHNV; CDR2 reads YYDKDF (reference sequence). The length of the CDR3 is 14 residues. The ends were cut back, 1 base at V and 8 bases at J, with 12 bases in the middle. The CDR3 here is CATSRVSVNDEQFF. The CDR3 DNA follows: TGTGCCACCAGCAGAGTGTCAGTTAACGATGAGCAGTTCTTC.

The CDR3 loop reads CAIGGDRMNTEAFF. The DNA of the CDR3 is TGTGCCATCGGTGGGGACAGGATGAACACTGAAGCTTTCTTT. The V gene is TRBV28, the J gene TRBJ1-1; TRBD1 matches 8 bases. This CDR3 contains 14 residues. The V gene's germline CDR1 is MDHEN and CDR2 SYDVKM. The J segment lost 0 bases and the V segment lost 10 bases, leaving 7 bases of the junction unmatched.